The 8 T cell receptor beta chains below all came from one sample that was sequenced in a study of cytomegalovirus exposure and HLA in healthy donors. PCR employed 60 Vbeta and 13 Jbeta primers. Clones were read by immunoSEQ multiplex PCR, and TCRdb kept only the in-frame ones, dropping some. The data show some 100,000 clones, about three quarters seen once. Sequenced input: PBMCs. Receptors were obtained from a female donor in good health and CMV-seronegative.

The chain joins TRBV7-9 to TRBJ1-4; D is undetermined. The CDR3 spans 16 residues. The germline gives CDR1 SEHNR, CDR2 FQNEAQ (reference sequence). Trimming cost V 1 base and J 5 bases, with 14 bases left between them. CDR3: CASSLVVWAQNEKLFF. The CDR3 DNA reads TGTGCCAGCAGCTTAGTAGTATGGGCCCAAAATGAAAAACTGTTTTTT.

A few counts support this clone. The chain is built from TRBV7-3 and TRBJ2-7; TRBD2 might be the D (7 bases). The germline V gene encodes CDR1 SGHTA and CDR2 FQGTGA. There are 13 residues in the CDR3. With 2 bases removed from V and 5 bases from J, the gap between germline ends came to 10 bases. The CDR3 nucleotides read TGTGCCAGCAGCTTAGGGGGGGCCAACGAGCAGTACTTC. Translated: CASSLGGANEQYF.

Concerning this clone: It is likely a read error, because the conserved phenylalanine at the end of the CDR3 is missing. The limits of the CDR3 on the DNA are not certain, so only TCRdb's listed CDR3 is given. The chain's CDR3 is CASSEGRPRA. The V gene is TRBV6-8, the J gene TRBJ2-4; TRBD1 is the table's D call, not checked against the DNA. Inclusive of both ends, the CDR3 amounts to 10 amino acids. CDR1 MNHGY and CDR2 SAAAGT come from the germline V gene.

Only one count was recorded for this clone. This sequence joins TRBV6-1 and TRBJ2-1; 8 bases align to TRBD1. Germline assignment: CDR1 MNHNS and CDR2 SASEGT. The CDR3 has 14 residues. Germline trimming cut 1 base from V and 7 bases from J; bases unmatched to any gene: 3. In nucleotides, the CDR3 is TGTGCCAGCAGTGAAGACAGGGGGGCGAATGAGCAGTTCTTC. This sequence encodes CASSEDRGANEQFF.

The gene calls are TRBV5-1 and TRBJ1-1; D uncertain. Germline loops: CDR1 SGHRS, CDR2 YFSETQ. V lost 1 base and J lost 5, with 12 bases in between. The CDR3 sequence is 14 residues long. The CDR3 reads CASSLTSLTTEAFF. The DNA for the CDR3 is TGCGCCAGCAGCTTGACGAGCTTGACAACTGAAGCTTTCTTT.

The chain links TRBV11-2 to TRBJ1-5; D is undetermined. The V end was cut by 2 bases, the J end by 2 bases, with 7 bases between. Germline CDR1 and CDR2: SGHAT and FQNNGV. This CDR3 spans 14 amino acids. The CDR3 sequence: CASSLSGGNQPQHF. The CDR3 DNA is TGTGCCAGCAGCTTAAGCGGGGGCAATCAGCCCCAGCATTTT.

This chain connects TRBV9 to TRBJ2-1; 9 bases map to TRBD2. Trimming took 4 bases from V and 3 from J; bases not matched to a gene: 5. The CDR3 sequence is 15 residues long. Germline-derived CDR1 and CDR2 are SGDLS and YYNGEE. The CDR3 DNA reads TGTGCCAGCAGCACACTAGCGGGCGGCTACAATGAGCAGTTCTTC. Amino acids: CASSTLAGGYNEQFF.

The chain combines TRBV21-1 with TRBJ2-7; the DNA was not compared with TRBD2, the D call given in the table. TRBV21-1 is a listed pseudogene. CDR3 size: 16 residues. The DNA for the CDR3 is TGTGCCAGCAGCAAAACCCCGGCTCCCCGGGGATGCGAGCAGTACTTC. Translation gives CASSKTPAPRGCEQYF.